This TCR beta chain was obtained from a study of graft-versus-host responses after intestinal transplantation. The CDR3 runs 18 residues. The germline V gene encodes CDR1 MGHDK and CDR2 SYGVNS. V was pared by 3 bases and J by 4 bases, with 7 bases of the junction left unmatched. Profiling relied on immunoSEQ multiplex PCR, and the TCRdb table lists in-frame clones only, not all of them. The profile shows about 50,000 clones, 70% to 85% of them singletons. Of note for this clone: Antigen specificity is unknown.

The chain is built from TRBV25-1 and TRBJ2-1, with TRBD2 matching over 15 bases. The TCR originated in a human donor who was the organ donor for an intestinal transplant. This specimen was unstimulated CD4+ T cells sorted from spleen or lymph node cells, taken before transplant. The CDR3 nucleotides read TGTGCCAGCAGTGAGGGATGGACTAGCGGGGGGGTATACAATGAGCAGTTCTTC. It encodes CASSEGWTSGGVYNEQFF. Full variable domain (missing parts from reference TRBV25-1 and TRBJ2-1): EADIYQTPRYLVIGTGKKITLECSQTMGHDKMYWYQQDPGMELHLIHYSYGVNSTEKGDLSSESTVSRIRTEHFPLTLESARPSHTSQYLCASSEGWTSGGVYNEQFFGPGTRLTVL.